This entry lists 25 T cell receptor beta chains sequenced from one sample in a study of T cell repertoires in cytomegalovirus infection (dated by TCRdb to about 2019). Data came from an Illumina HiSeq 1500. TCRdb handled the public reads itself, with Q25 trimming in fastp and clone calling in MiXCR, and kept productive beta chains. Each CDR3 protein gets just one entry, which takes the most common genes and DNA from the rows behind it. This sample is represented by 400,000 or so distinct CDR3 sequences; 30% to 40% of them were singletons. The leading ten clones occupy roughly 13% of the sample. The sample comprised PBMCs. The receptors here all came from a human donor in good health (CMV status not recorded). Some clones in this sample may be carry-over from other donors' samples.

The chain uses TRBV2 and TRBJ1-4; D remains unclear. The V and J ends lost 2 bases and 3 bases respectively, with 19 bases between them. The CDR3 covers 18 residues. The V gene's germline CDR1 is SNHLY and CDR2 FYNNEI. CDR3 in amino acids: CASSESRTDEDSNEKLFF. The CDR3 bases are TGTGCCAGCAGTGAATCCCGGACCGATGAGGATTCTAATGAAAAACTGTTTTTT.

This clonotype was seen more than once but under ten times. DNA of the CDR3: TGCAGCGTTGAATGGTCCAATGAGCAGTTCTTC. It codes for CSVEWSNEQFF. The chain joins TRBV29-1 to TRBJ2-1; D not certain. The length of the CDR3 is 11 residues. The germline V gene has CDR1 SQVTM and CDR2 ANQGSEA. V was clipped by 2 bases and J by 6 bases, with 5 bases between them.

This clonotype was counted only a few times. This chain joins TRBV24-1 and TRBJ1-2; D gene unclear. CDR1 and CDR2 (germline): KGHDR, SFDVKD. CDR3 length equals 13 residues. The V and J ends lost 6 bases and 0 bases respectively, with 7 bases between them. The CDR3 loop reads CATSTTANYGYTF. As DNA, the CDR3 is TGTGCCACCAGTACTACCGCTAACTATGGCTACACCTTC.

The table lists this clonotype with a few counts. The chain carries TRBV14 and TRBJ1-2; D is uncertain. The ends were cut back, 1 base at V and 6 bases at J, with 12 bases in the middle. CDR1 is SGHDN and CDR2 is FVKESK in the germline V gene. The CDR3 is 14 residues long. This CDR3 is CASSQVPGGDGYTF. Written as DNA, the CDR3 is TGTGCCAGCAGCCAAGTGCCGGGTGGAGATGGCTACACCTTC.

This clonotype was seen a few times. V is TRBV6-4 and J is TRBJ2-1; TRBD2 might be the D (5 bases). Trimming left V 0 bases short and J 5 bases short, with 5 bases between. Germline V gene sequence: CDR1 MRHNA, CDR2 SNTAGT. This CDR3 contains 13 residues. CDR3 DNA sequence: TGTGCCAGCAGTGACTCGACTAACAATGAGCAGTTCTTC. It encodes CASSDSTNNEQFF.

V gene TRBV10-3 combines with J gene TRBJ2-7; TRBD2 is a possible D gene (6 bases). The CDR3 has 13 amino acids. Germline V CDR1 and CDR2: ENHRY, SYGVKD. Trimming left V 7 bases short and J 0 bases short, with 10 bases between. CDR3 bases: TGTGCCATCATGGAGACTAGCTCCTACGAGCAGTACTTC. Protein product: CAIMETSSYEQYF.

CDR3 DNA: TGTGCCAGCAGTGAAGCCGAGGGGGGAAATCTATATGGCTACACCTTC. Translation gives CASSEAEGGNLYGYTF. The V gene is TRBV2, the J gene TRBJ1-2, with D maybe TRBD1 (6 bases). This CDR3 has 16 amino acids. The V gene lost 0 bases and the J gene lost 5 bases, with 16 bases spanning the gap. Germline CDR1 and CDR2: SNHLY and FYNNEI.

V gene TRBV6-6 combines with J gene TRBJ2-3, with 7 bases matching TRBD1. In germline, CDR1 is MNHNY, CDR2 SVGAGI (reference sequence). V dropped 9 bases and J dropped 3; count of bases not matched to a gene: 6. CDR3 length equals 13 residues. This chain's CDR3 is CASETGWTDTQYF. CDR3 nucleotide sequence: TGTGCCAGTGAGACAGGGTGGACAGATACGCAGTATTTT.

The chain couples TRBV19 to TRBJ1-2; the D is unclear. Germline loops: CDR1 LNHDA, CDR2 SQIVND (reference sequence). The CDR3 extends over 14 amino acids. Trimming took off 3 bases at V and 5 bases at J, with 13 bases between the two ends. CDR3 DNA: TGTGCCAGTAGTATCCTGCGGGGTCAGTATGGCTACACCTTC. Translated, it gives CASSILRGQYGYTF.

This chain links TRBV5-1 with TRBJ2-1, with 9 positions matching TRBD1. CDR3 length equals 14 residues. The germline CDR1 and CDR2 sequences are SGHRS and YFSETQ. The J segment lost 10 bases and the V segment lost 1 base, leaving 6 bases of the junction unmatched. CDR3 loop: CASSLRDRGGEQFF. The CDR3 DNA follows: TGCGCCAGCAGCTTGAGAGACAGGGGGGGGGAGCAGTTCTTC.

In its sample, this clonotype was seen once. The junction does not match germline at one end; this may be a read error. The chain carries TRBV7-4 and TRBJ1-5; perhaps TRBD1 as D (6 bases). Germline V CDR1 and CDR2: SGHVT, SQSDAQ. The CDR3 extends over 15 amino acids. In nucleotides, the CDR3 is TGTGCCAGCAGCTTAGCGGTTGGGGGCAATCAGCCCAAGCATTTT. It translates to CASSLAVGGNQPKHF.

The chain uses TRBV20-1 and TRBJ2-7, with D possibly TRBD2 on 6 matching bases. CDR1 and CDR2 (germline): DFQATT, SNEGSKA (reference sequence). The V end was cut by 1 base, the J end by 3 bases, with 13 bases between. The CDR3 has 14 residues. The CDR3 nucleotides are TGCAGTGCTAGAGTTGGCGGGGACCTCTACGAGCAGTACTTC. Protein sequence: CSARVGGDLYEQYF.

The gene calls are TRBV12-3 or TRBV12-4 and TRBJ2-1, with 10 bases that match TRBD2. The J segment lost 7 bases and the V segment lost 7 bases, leaving 10 bases of the junction unmatched. CDR3 length: 15 amino acids. CDR3 DNA sequence: TGTGCCAGCATTCCAAGCGGGGGGGCCGAGAATGAGCAGTTCTTC. This translates into CASIPSGGAENEQFF.

This clonotype was counted a few times. The chain combines TRBV27 with TRBJ1-2; 7 nucleotides align to TRBD1. The germline V gene has CDR1 MNHEY and CDR2 SMNVEV (reference sequence). CDR3 size: 13 residues. After removal of 3 bases from V and 5 bases from J, the junction contained 3 bases not matched to a gene. This chain's CDR3 is CASSLSQGYGYTF. In DNA, the CDR3 is TGTGCCAGCAGTTTGTCACAGGGGTATGGCTACACCTTC.

The V call is TRBV7-9, the J call TRBJ1-1; TRBD1 is a possible D gene (5 bases). The CDR3 contains 17 residues. Germline assignment: CDR1 SEHNR and CDR2 FQNEAQ (reference sequence). Trimming took off 3 bases at V and 0 bases at J, with 17 bases between the two ends. This chain's CDR3 is CASSFRESAGMNTEAFF. Here the CDR3 DNA reads TGTGCCAGCAGCTTCAGGGAAAGCGCCGGGATGAACACTGAAGCTTTCTTT.

This clonotype has ten or more counts. The CDR3 DNA reads TGTGCCAGCAGCTTAGGGGTTCGGGAGGGGCGAGAGACCCAGTACTTC. It yields the protein CASSLGVREGRETQYF. The rearrangement uses TRBV7-8 and TRBJ2-5; 8 nucleotides agree with TRBD2. The CDR3 length is 16 residues. The germline CDR1 and CDR2 sequences are SGHVS and FQNEAQ. V shed 1 base and J 4 bases; nucleotides not matched to a gene: 8.

Many counts were recorded for this clonotype. V gene TRBV7-2 combines with J gene TRBJ2-7; TRBD1 aligns across 8 bases. This CDR3 spans 16 amino acids. V trimming: 5 bases; J trimming: 4 bases; junction bases outside the gene matches: 13. From germline, CDR1 is SGHTA and CDR2 FQGNSA. The DNA of the CDR3 is TGTGCCAGCAGCCGAGAGGGGAGACAGGGGTTGTACGAGCAGTACTTC. This sequence encodes CASSREGRQGLYEQYF.

This chain connects TRBV6-1 to TRBJ2-3; 11 nucleotides match TRBD2. Germline CDR1 is MNHNS and CDR2 is SASEGT. The CDR3 length is 18 residues. Losses at the gene ends were 3 bases for V and 0 bases for J; bases not matched to a gene: 8. CDR3 DNA sequence: TGTGCCAGCAGTGAGGTGACTAGCGGGGTTACTAGCACAGATACGCAGTATTTT. Its protein product is CASSEVTSGVTSTDTQYF.

The sample holds many counts of this clonotype. The J gene is TRBJ2-1, the V gene TRBV7-9; D call uncertain. V was clipped by 1 base and J by 4 bases, with 2 bases between them. The CDR3 length is 12 residues. Germline V CDR1 and CDR2: SEHNR, FQNEAQ (reference sequence). The CDR3 sequence is CASSLVYNEQFF. The CDR3 DNA reads TGTGCCAGCAGCTTAGTTTACAATGAGCAGTTCTTC. The whole variable domain, remainder taken from reference TRBV7-9 and TRBJ2-1, is DTGVSQNPRHKITKRGQNVTFRCDPISEHNRLYWYRQTLGQGPEFLTYFQNEAQLEKSRLLSDRFSAERPKGSFSTLEIQRTEQGDSAMYLCASSLVYNEQFFGPGTRLTVL.

This rearrangement joins TRBV12-3 or TRBV12-4 to TRBJ2-3; D is possibly TRBD2 (6 bases). This CDR3 region has 15 residues. The V end was cut by 5 bases, the J end by 2 bases, with 14 bases between. CDR3 protein: CASSPTSPLTDTQYF. The CDR3 DNA sequence: TGTGCCAGCAGTCCGACTAGTCCCCTCACAGATACGCAGTATTTT.

This sequence joins TRBV7-6 and TRBJ1-4; unclear D gene. The V and J ends lost 0 bases and 8 bases respectively, with 19 bases between them. This CDR3 contains 17 residues. Germline V gene data show CDR1 as SGHVS and CDR2 as FNYEAQ. The CDR3, as DNA: TGTGCCAGCAGCTTAGCCAGAACGCACATACTCGGCGAAAAACTGTTTTTT. This gives the protein CASSLARTHILGEKLFF.

The chain couples TRBV9 to TRBJ1-1; no clear D. Between the trimmed V and J ends, which lost 0 bases and 3 bases, there was a span of 12 bases. The CDR3 consists of 15 residues. CDR1 and CDR2 (germline): SGDLS, YYNGEE. The CDR3 sequence: CASSVDVGMDTEAFF. The CDR3 coding sequence is TGTGCCAGCAGCGTAGATGTGGGTATGGACACTGAAGCTTTCTTT. The complete variable domain, with remaining parts taken from reference TRBV9 and TRBJ1-1, reads DSGVTQTPKHLITATGQRVTLRCSPRSGDLSVYWYQQSLDQGLQFLIQYYNGEERAKGNILERFSAQQFPDLHSELNLSSLELGDSALYFCASSVDVGMDTEAFFGQGTRLTVV.

This clonotype has more than one count but fewer than ten. The gene calls are TRBV12-3 or TRBV12-4 and TRBJ1-5; 7 bases align to TRBD1. Trimming cost V 4 bases and J 0 bases; bases outside gene matches: 9. The length of the CDR3 is 17 residues. The CDR3 nucleotides read TGTGCCAGCAGTTCAACGGACAGGAGAAATAGCAATCAGCCCCAGCATTTT. As protein: CASSSTDRRNSNQPQHF.

As DNA, the CDR3 is TGTGCCAGCAGGGAGGACTCGACGGGGGGCGGCCAGTACTTC. It encodes CASREDSTGGGQYF. The rearrangement links TRBV6-2 or TRBV6-3 to TRBJ2-5; a weak D match, TRBD2 (7 bases). Germline-derived CDR1 and CDR2 are MNHEY and SVGEGT. The CDR3 has 14 amino acids. Trimming stripped 6 bases from V and 10 bases from J, with 21 bases between.

V gene TRBV29-1 combines with J gene TRBJ1-4; no reliable D call. This CDR3 has 14 amino acids. V was shortened by 4 bases and J by 0 bases, with 9 bases between the two germline ends. The germline V gene encodes CDR1 SQVTM and CDR2 ANQGSEA. In nucleotides, the CDR3 is TGCAGCGTTGCAAACAGACCAACTAATGAAAAACTGTTTTTT. As protein: CSVANRPTNEKLFF.